Below are 19 T cell receptor beta chains sequenced from a single sample in a study of cytomegalovirus exposure and HLA in healthy donors. Primers for the PCR totalled 60 Vbeta and 13 Jbeta. The protocol was immunoSEQ multiplex PCR, while the TCRdb copy is restricted to in-frame clones and leaves out a portion. The sample carries tens of thousands of clones, roughly 70% recorded once. Sequences were obtained from PBMCs. The source of these receptors is a man aged 45-65 years in good health and CMV-seropositive.

The chain has TRBV6-5 and TRBJ2-2; 7 bases line up with TRBD2. Germline-derived CDR1 and CDR2 are MNHEY and SVGAGI. With 1 base clipped from V and 5 bases from J, the junction kept 1 base outside the gene matches. This CDR3 comprises 14 residues. In DNA, the CDR3 is TGTGCCAGCAGTTACTTGCGGGGGACCGGGGAGCTGTTTTTT. This translates into CASSYLRGTGELFF.

V is TRBV7-9 and J is TRBJ2-1, with TRBD2 matching 7 bases. The CDR3 has 13 amino acids. Losses at the gene ends were 8 bases for V and 5 bases for J; bases not matched to a gene: 6. Per germline, CDR1 SEHNR and CDR2 FQNEAQ (reference sequence). The CDR3 reads CASQRGDNNEQFF. CDR3 nucleotides: TGTGCCAGCCAGCGGGGAGATAACAATGAGCAGTTCTTC.

This clone showed up just a few times. The rearrangement links TRBV6-4 to TRBJ2-7, with D maybe TRBD1 (6 bases). The ends were cut back, 2 bases at V and 5 bases at J, with 19 bases in the middle. Germline loops: CDR1 MRHNA, CDR2 SNTAGT. There are 16 residues in the CDR3. The CDR3 nucleotides are TGTGCCAGCAGTGACACAAAGAAGGGGGTCGGCGACGAGCAGTACTTC. Translating it yields CASSDTKKGVGDEQYF.

The chain is built from TRBV7-2 and TRBJ2-6; TRBD1 agrees at 8 bases. The CDR3 has 17 residues. Germline CDR1 reads SGHTA; CDR2 reads FQGNSA. V dropped 5 bases and J dropped 2; count of bases not matched to a gene: 8. CDR3 bases: TGTGCCAGCAGCAGTGGACAGGGAGTGACTGGGGCCAACGTCCTGACTTTC. The encoded protein is CASSSGQGVTGANVLTF.

The gene calls are TRBV11-2 and TRBJ2-7, with 12 bases matching TRBD2. This CDR3 has 18 residues. Germline trimming cut 5 bases from V and 1 base from J; bases unmatched to any gene: 12. Germline CDR1 is SGHAT and CDR2 is FQNNGV. As DNA, the CDR3 is TGTGCCAGCAGCCGCAGCCTAACCGGGACTAGCGGGTCCTACGAGCAGTACTTC. It codes for CASSRSLTGTSGSYEQYF.

The chain joins TRBV14 to TRBJ1-5, with D possibly TRBD1 on 6 matching bases. Trimming removed 3 bases at V and 7 bases at J, with 10 bases between. The CDR3 is 13 amino acids. The germline V gene encodes CDR1 SGHDN and CDR2 FVKESK. CDR3: CASSQGALQPQHF. For the CDR3, the DNA is TGTGCCAGCAGCCAGGGGGCTTTGCAGCCCCAGCATTTT.

The genes are TRBV4-3 and TRBJ2-5; 12 nucleotides line up with TRBD2. CDR3 size: 17 residues. V lost 0 bases, J lost 5 bases, and 7 bases stayed unmatched. CDR1 and CDR2 (germline): LGHNA, YSLEER. The CDR3, as DNA: TGCGCCAGCAGCCAAGACCGGACTAGCGGGGCCCTGGAGACCCAGTACTTC. This encodes CASSQDRTSGALETQYF.

This chain links TRBV19 with TRBJ1-5; D uncertain. This CDR3 is 13 amino acids long. V gave up 7 bases and J gave up 1 base, with 8 bases separating them. CDR1 is LNHDA and CDR2 is SQIVND in the germline V gene (reference sequence). CDR3: CASTGDSNQPQHF. CDR3 nucleotide sequence: TGTGCCAGTACGGGTGACAGCAATCAGCCCCAGCATTTT.

This clone was seen a single time. V and J are TRBV11-2 and TRBJ2-5; 11 nucleotides line up with TRBD2. V was pared by 5 bases and J by 3 bases, with 14 bases of the junction left unmatched. Germline V lookup: CDR1 SGHAT, CDR2 FQNNGV. The CDR3 extends over 18 amino acids. DNA of the CDR3: TGTGCCAGCAGCCGCACACCCAAGTCGACTAGCGGGAAAGAGACCCAGTACTTC. Its protein product is CASSRTPKSTSGKETQYF.

Turning to this clone: In the same sample, other DNA sequences code for this CDR3. The rearrangement joins TRBV5-1 to TRBJ1-5; 7 bases fit TRBD1. The CDR3 contains 14 residues. From germline, CDR1 is SGHRS and CDR2 YFSETQ. V shed 0 bases, J shed 6 bases, and the junction held 3 bases outside the gene matches. DNA of the CDR3: TGCGCCAGCAGCTTGGGACAGGGCGGTCAGCCCCAGCATTTT. Translated, it gives CASSLGQGGQPQHF.

This chain links TRBV6-6 with TRBJ2-7, with 7 bases fitting TRBD1. CDR1 is MNHNY, CDR2 SVGAGI, per germline (reference sequence). Losses at the gene ends were 0 bases for V and 1 base for J; bases not matched to a gene: 3. There are 15 residues in the CDR3. DNA of the CDR3: TGTGCCAGCAGTTACTCCGGGACAGCTTCCTACGAGCAGTACTTC. The encoded protein is CASSYSGTASYEQYF.

The V and J genes are TRBV4-2 and TRBJ2-7; TRBD1 aligns across 7 bases. Germline V CDR1 and CDR2: LGHNA, YNFKEQ. The trim removed 5 bases at V and 2 bases at J, leaving 9 bases unmatched. CDR3 length: 15 amino acids. CDR3 loop: CASSGPGQSTYEQYF. The DNA for the CDR3 is TGTGCCAGCAGCGGCCCGGGACAGTCAACCTACGAGCAGTACTTC.

CDR3 region: CAISDGQEGETQYF. The CDR3, as DNA: TGTGCCATCAGTGATGGACAGGAGGGAGAGACCCAGTACTTC. J is TRBJ2-5 and V is TRBV10-3, with D possibly TRBD1 on 7 matching bases. The CDR3 sequence is 14 residues long. The germline gives CDR1 ENHRY, CDR2 SYGVKD. V lost 3 bases and J 4 bases, leaving 12 bases between the germline ends.

This rearrangement joins TRBV28 to TRBJ2-7; D perhaps matches TRBD1 (5 bases). The CDR3 runs to 17 residues. The V gene's germline CDR1 is MDHEN and CDR2 SYDVKM. V dropped 2 bases and J dropped 3 bases, with 20 bases sitting between them. The CDR3, as DNA: TGTGCCAGCAGTTTACGGCAGGGCGGCAACGTAGACTACGAGCAGTACTTC. Protein product: CASSLRQGGNVDYEQYF. Combining the CDR3 with reference TRBV28 and TRBJ2-7 gives the whole variable domain DVKVTQSSRYLVKRTGEKVFLECVQDMDHENMFWYRQDPGLGLRLIYFSYDVKMKEKGDIPEGYSVSREKKERFSLILESASTNQTSMYLCASSLRQGGNVDYEQYFGPGTRLTVT.

This chain connects TRBV5-1 to TRBJ2-6; no reliable D call. Germline CDR1 reads SGHRS; CDR2 reads YFSETQ. The CDR3 contains 17 residues. Trimming stripped 5 bases from V and 1 base from J, with 16 bases between. In nucleotides, the CDR3 is TGCGCCAGCAGTAGAGTAGGAGCCCTTTCTGGGGCCAACGTCCTGACTTTC. This codes for CASSRVGALSGANVLTF.

The genes are TRBV28 and TRBJ2-7, with a weak D call TRBD1 (6 bases). Germline CDR1 reads MDHEN; CDR2 reads SYDVKM. CDR3 size: 14 residues. Trimming took 4 bases from V and 5 from J, leaving 15 bases between them. The CDR3 nucleotides are TGTGCCAGCAGTTCCCTTCACAGGGTTGACGAGCAGTACTTC. As protein: CASSSLHRVDEQYF.

V usage is TRBV28 and J usage is TRBJ2-5, with TRBD2 matching over 7 bases. The junction had 8 bases not matched to a gene; V was cut back by 3 bases and J by 7 bases. This CDR3 comprises 14 residues. The germline gives CDR1 MDHEN, CDR2 SYDVKM. Here the CDR3 DNA reads TGTGCCAGCAGTTTCCAGCGGGACCGGGGGACCCAGTACTTC. This sequence encodes CASSFQRDRGTQYF. The variable domain in full, completed from reference TRBV28 and TRBJ2-5, reads DVKVTQSSRYLVKRTGEKVFLECVQDMDHENMFWYRQDPGLGLRLIYFSYDVKMKEKGDIPEGYSVSREKKERFSLILESASTNQTSMYLCASSFQRDRGTQYFGPGTRLLVL.

The V and J genes are TRBV7-2 and TRBJ2-7; the D gene is possibly TRBD2 (6 bases). CDR1 and CDR2 from the germline V gene are SGHTA and FQGNSA. This CDR3 region has 13 residues. Trimming removed 5 bases from V and 3 bases from J, with 11 bases in between. CDR3 DNA: TGTGCCAGCAGCGTGGTGGGGGGCTACGAGCAGTACTTC. This codes for CASSVVGGYEQYF.

Notes on this clone: A read error may account for a junction end that differs from germline. This rearrangement joins TRBV19 to TRBJ2-7; possibly TRBD1 for D (6 bases). CDR3 length: 14 residues. Germline V CDR1 and CDR2: LNHDA, SQIVND (reference sequence). The CDR3 bases are TGTGTCAGTAGTCCTCTGGACAGCTCCTACGAGCAGTACTTC. This translates into CVSSPLDSSYEQYF.